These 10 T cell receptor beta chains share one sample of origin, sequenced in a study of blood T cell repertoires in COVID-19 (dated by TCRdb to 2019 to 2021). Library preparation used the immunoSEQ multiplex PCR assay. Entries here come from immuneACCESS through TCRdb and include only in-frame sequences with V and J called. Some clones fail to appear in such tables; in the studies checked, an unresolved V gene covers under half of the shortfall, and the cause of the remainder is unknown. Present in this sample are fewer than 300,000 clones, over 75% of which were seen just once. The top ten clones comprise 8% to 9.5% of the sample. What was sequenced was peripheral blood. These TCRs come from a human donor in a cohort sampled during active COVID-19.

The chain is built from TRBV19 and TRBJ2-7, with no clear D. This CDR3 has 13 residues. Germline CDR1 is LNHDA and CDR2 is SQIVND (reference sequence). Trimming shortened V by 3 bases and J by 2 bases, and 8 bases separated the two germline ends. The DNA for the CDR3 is TGTGCCAGTAGTATTTCGAGAACCTACGAGCAGTACTTC. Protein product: CASSISRTYEQYF.

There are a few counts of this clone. The CDR3 DNA sequence: TGTGCCAGCAGCCCATACACTAGCGTAGGTAATGAGCAGTTCTTC. Translation gives CASSPYTSVGNEQFF. The V gene is TRBV7-9, the J gene TRBJ2-1; 7 bases are shared with TRBD2. CDR3 length: 15 amino acids. V was pared by 5 bases and J by 7 bases, with 11 bases of the junction left unmatched. Germline CDR1 SEHNR, CDR2 FQNEAQ (reference sequence).

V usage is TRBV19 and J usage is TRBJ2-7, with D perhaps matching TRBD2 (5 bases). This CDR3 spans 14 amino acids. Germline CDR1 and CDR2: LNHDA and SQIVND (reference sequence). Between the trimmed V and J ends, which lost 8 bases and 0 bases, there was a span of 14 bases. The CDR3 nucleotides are TGTGCCAGTCGGCGGACTGGCCCCTCCTACGAGCAGTACTTC. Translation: CASRRTGPSYEQYF.

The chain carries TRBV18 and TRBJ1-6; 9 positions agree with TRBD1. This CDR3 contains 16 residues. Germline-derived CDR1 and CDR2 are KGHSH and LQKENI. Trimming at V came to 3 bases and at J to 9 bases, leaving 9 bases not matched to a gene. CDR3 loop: CASSPKGQGTGSPLHF. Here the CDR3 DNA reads TGTGCCAGCTCACCCAAGGGACAGGGTACAGGTTCACCCCTCCACTTT.

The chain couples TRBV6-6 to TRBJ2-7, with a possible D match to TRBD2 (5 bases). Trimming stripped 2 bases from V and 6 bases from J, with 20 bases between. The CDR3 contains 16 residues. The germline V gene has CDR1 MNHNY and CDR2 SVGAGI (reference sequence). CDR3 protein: CASSYRKAPAGPEQYF. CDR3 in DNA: TGTGCCAGCAGTTACCGTAAGGCCCCGGCGGGCCCCGAGCAGTACTTC.

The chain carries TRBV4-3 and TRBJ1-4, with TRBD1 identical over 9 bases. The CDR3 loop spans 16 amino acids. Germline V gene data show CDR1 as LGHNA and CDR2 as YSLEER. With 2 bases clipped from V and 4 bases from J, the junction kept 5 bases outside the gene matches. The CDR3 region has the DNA TGCGCCAGCAGCCAAAACGGACAGGGGATTAATGAAAAACTGTTTTTT. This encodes CASSQNGQGINEKLFF.

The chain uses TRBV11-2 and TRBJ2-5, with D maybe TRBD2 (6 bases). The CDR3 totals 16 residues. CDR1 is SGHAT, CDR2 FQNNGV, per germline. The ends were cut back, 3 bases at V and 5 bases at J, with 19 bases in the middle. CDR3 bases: TGTGCCAGCAGCTTGTCTCAGCGACGTGGGGGGGAGACCCAGTACTTC. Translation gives CASSLSQRRGGETQYF.

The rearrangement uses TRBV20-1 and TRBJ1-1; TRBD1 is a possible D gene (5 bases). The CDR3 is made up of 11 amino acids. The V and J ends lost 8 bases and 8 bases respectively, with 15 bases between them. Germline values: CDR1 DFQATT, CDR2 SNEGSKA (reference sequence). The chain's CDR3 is CSPNQGWEAFF. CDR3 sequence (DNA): TGCAGTCCTAACCAGGGTTGGGAAGCTTTCTTT.

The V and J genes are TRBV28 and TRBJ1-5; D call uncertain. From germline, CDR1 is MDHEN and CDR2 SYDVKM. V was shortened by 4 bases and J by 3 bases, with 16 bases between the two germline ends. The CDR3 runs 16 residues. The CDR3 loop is CASSSRRLGLNQPQHF. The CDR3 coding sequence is TGTGCCAGCAGTTCCAGACGGCTAGGACTCAATCAGCCCCAGCATTTT.

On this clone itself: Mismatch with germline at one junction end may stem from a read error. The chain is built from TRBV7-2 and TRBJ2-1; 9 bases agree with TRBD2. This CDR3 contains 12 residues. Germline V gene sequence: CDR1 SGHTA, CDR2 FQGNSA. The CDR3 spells CASSRGRREGLF. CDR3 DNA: TGTGCCAGCAGCCGGGGGAGGCGGGAGGGGCTCTTC.